A single sample is the source of the 29 T cell receptor beta chains below, sequenced in a study of T-cell memory formation after mild COVID-19. TCRdb redid the calling of the 5' RACE reads with MiXCR, one entry per CDR3 protein. The top ten hold 8.4% of the sample, which has about 440,000 distinct CDR3 sequences, about 19% seen once. The material sequenced was PBMCs or a T cell subset sorted from them (not recorded which). The receptors originated from an adult woman who had mild COVID-19 (a few samples of this study predate the infection). Cell type and time point are not known.

The CDR3 DNA sequence: TGTGCCACGGGACAGACTGAAGCTTTCTTT. Its translation is CATGQTEAFF. The V and J genes are TRBV6-5 and TRBJ1-1, with TRBD1 matching 7 bases. The CDR3 has 10 residues. Per the germline V gene, CDR1 is MNHEY and CDR2 is SVGAGI. V lost 10 bases and J lost 5; bases outside the gene matches: 1.

The chain joins TRBV27 to TRBJ2-7, with D possibly being TRBD2 (6 bases). Trimming removed 3 bases at V and 5 bases at J, with 14 bases between. The CDR3 consists of 14 residues. Germline CDR1 is MNHEY and CDR2 is SMNVEV (reference sequence). The CDR3 region is CASSLGRGPHEQYF. Here the CDR3 DNA reads TGTGCCAGCAGTTTGGGGCGGGGTCCACACGAGCAGTACTTC.

This clonotype was observed at least ten times. The chain is built from TRBV12-3 or TRBV12-4 and TRBJ2-1, with D possibly matching TRBD2 (5 bases). V lost 8 bases, J lost 4 bases, and 15 bases lay in between. The CDR3 extends over 14 amino acids. The CDR3 spells CASRDAGGYNEQFF. In DNA form, the CDR3 reads TGTGCCAGCCGCGATGCGGGCGGATACAATGAGCAGTTCTTC.

The chain combines TRBV7-2 with TRBJ2-3; D is possibly TRBD1 or TRBD2 (7 bases each). This CDR3 spans 15 amino acids. V lost 0 bases to trimming and J lost 5 bases, with 12 bases between them. Germline V CDR1 and CDR2: SGHTA, FQGNSA. CDR3 residues: CASSLAQGGRDTQYF. CDR3 sequence (DNA): TGTGCCAGCAGCTTAGCGCAGGGGGGGCGAGATACGCAGTATTTT.

V gene TRBV11-3 combines with J gene TRBJ2-3; the D gene is possibly TRBD2 (6 bases). V lost 4 bases and J 3 bases, leaving 11 bases between the germline ends. Germline CDR1 is SGHNT and CDR2 is YENEEA. The CDR3 covers 14 residues. CDR3 residues: CASSWSGGTDTQYF. The CDR3 bases are TGTGCCAGCAGCTGGAGTGGGGGGACAGATACGCAGTATTTT. The whole variable domain, filled in from reference TRBV11-3 and TRBJ2-3, reads EAGVVQSPRYKIIEKKQPVAFWCNPISGHNTLYWYLQNLGQGPELLIRYENEEAVDDSQLPKDRFSAERLKGVDSTLKIQPAELGDSAVYLCASSWSGGTDTQYFGPGTRLTVL.

This clonotype occurred a few times. The chain employs TRBV2 and TRBJ2-7, with D unclear. The CDR3 contains 10 residues. Trimming removed 10 bases from V and 6 bases from J, with 10 bases in between. The V gene's germline CDR1 is SNHLY and CDR2 FYNNEI. CDR3 bases: TGTGCCATCTTAGCAGGCGAGCAGTACTTC. Its translation is CAILAGEQYF. The variable domain in full, completed from reference TRBV2 and TRBJ2-7, reads EPEVTQTPSHQVTQMGQEVILRCVPISNHLYFYWYRQILGQKVEFLVSFYNNEISEKSEIFDDQFSVERPDGSNFTLKIRSTKLEDSAMYFCAILAGEQYFGPGTRLTVT.

This clonotype was observed at least ten times. J is TRBJ1-1 and V is TRBV5-1; D is perhaps TRBD1 (6 bases). CDR3 length equals 12 residues. Trimming removed 5 bases at V and 1 base at J, with 6 bases between. CDR1 is SGHRS, CDR2 YFSETQ, per germline. CDR3 sequence (DNA): TGCGCCAGCAGGGGACAGAACACTGAAGCTTTCTTT. Translating it yields CASRGQNTEAFF. The full variable domain, in which reference TRBV5-1 and TRBJ1-1 provide the parts outside the CDR3, is KAGVTQTPRYLIKTRGQQVTLSCSPISGHRSVSWYQQTPGQGLQFLFEYFSETQRNKGNFPGRFSGRQFSNSRSEMNVSTLELGDSALYLCASRGQNTEAFFGQGTRLTVV.

This clonotype was recorded a few times. The chain's CDR3 is CASSPVDTDTEAFF. The CDR3 nucleotides read TGTGCCAGCAGCCCCGTAGACACTGACACTGAAGCTTTCTTT. V usage is TRBV7-9 and J usage is TRBJ1-1; D call uncertain. The V and J ends lost 5 bases and 3 bases respectively, with 13 bases between them. The CDR3 length is 14 residues. CDR1 SEHNR and CDR2 FQNEAQ come from the germline V gene (reference sequence). The full variable domain, in which reference TRBV7-9 and TRBJ1-1 provide the parts outside the CDR3, is DTGVSQNPRHKITKRGQNVTFRCDPISEHNRLYWYRQTLGQGPEFLTYFQNEAQLEKSRLLSDRFSAERPKGSFSTLEIQRTEQGDSAMYLCASSPVDTDTEAFFGQGTRLTVV.

Ten or more counts support this clonotype. The chain carries TRBV7-2 and TRBJ2-2; possibly TRBD1 for D (7 bases). This CDR3 is 15 amino acids long. The germline V and J ends were trimmed by 5 bases and 5 bases, with 15 bases remaining between them. Germline CDR1 and CDR2: SGHTA and FQGNSA. CDR3 region: CASSPWPGGTGELFF. The CDR3 DNA follows: TGTGCCAGCAGCCCCTGGCCAGGGGGGACCGGGGAGCTGTTTTTT.

The genes are TRBV24-1 and TRBJ1-4; D call uncertain. CDR1 is KGHDR and CDR2 is SFDVKD in the germline V gene. The CDR3 has 19 residues. Trimming shortened V by 4 bases and J by 2 bases, and 22 bases separated the two germline ends. This CDR3 reads CATSDRPGVEGATNEKLFF. CDR3 nucleotides: TGTGCCACCAGTGACCGTCCCGGGGTGGAAGGAGCGACTAATGAAAAACTGTTTTTT.

The rearrangement uses TRBV5-8 and TRBJ2-1; 14 bases match TRBD2. Germline CDR1 is SGHTS and CDR2 is YDEGEE. The ends lost 0 bases at V and 3 bases at J; junction bases unmatched: 5. The CDR3 has 18 residues. Written as DNA, the CDR3 is TGTGCCAGCAGCTTGGAGGGACTAGCGGGAGCTTTCTACAATGAGCAGTTCTTC. It encodes CASSLEGLAGAFYNEQFF.

This chain joins TRBV6-5 and TRBJ2-5; a weak D match, TRBD2 (6 bases). CDR1 and CDR2 (germline): MNHEY, SVGAGI. Trimming pared 5 bases from V and 5 bases from J, leaving 12 bases between. This CDR3 is 13 amino acids long. CDR3 residues: CASSLPGVETQYF. DNA of the CDR3: TGTGCCAGCAGTCTCCCGGGGGTGGAGACCCAGTACTTC.

This rearrangement joins TRBV5-1 to TRBJ1-2; 11 bases map to TRBD1. The CDR3 totals 15 residues. Germline CDR1 SGHRS, CDR2 YFSETQ. V lost 3 bases, J lost 4 bases, and 5 bases stayed unmatched. The CDR3 sequence is CASSWGQGVSYGYTF. CDR3 nucleotide sequence: TGCGCCAGCAGCTGGGGACAGGGGGTTTCCTATGGCTACACCTTC.

The chain is built from TRBV4-1 and TRBJ2-5; 10 bases match TRBD2. This CDR3 spans 17 amino acids. Germline V gene lookup returns CDR1 MGHRA and CDR2 YSYEKL. J was trimmed by 4 bases and V by 0 bases; bases with no gene match: 8. CDR3 DNA sequence: TGCGCCAGCAGCCAAGATACTAGCGGGGACCTCCGAGAGACCCAGTACTTC. This codes for CASSQDTSGDLRETQYF.

This clonotype came up a few times. This chain joins TRBV12-3 or TRBV12-4 and TRBJ2-7; D call uncertain. This CDR3 contains 11 residues. With 6 bases removed from V and 7 bases from J, the gap between germline ends came to 10 bases. CDR3 in amino acids: CASRLFGEQYF. CDR3 sequence (DNA): TGTGCCAGCAGACTCTTCGGGGAGCAGTACTTC.

This clonotype has just a few counts. The V gene is TRBV2, the J gene TRBJ2-3; D remains unclear. The V gene's germline CDR1 is SNHLY and CDR2 FYNNEI. V was shortened by 4 bases and J by 0 bases, with 14 bases between the two germline ends. The CDR3 is made up of 16 amino acids. CDR3 sequence (DNA): TGTGCCAGCAGTGGGGGTGTGTCACCTAGCACAGATACGCAGTATTTT. Encoded protein: CASSGGVSPSTDTQYF.

Ten or more counts support this clonotype. The chain joins TRBV6-2 or TRBV6-3 to TRBJ2-5, with a tentative D call TRBD2 (5 bases). Germline V gives CDR1 MNHEY, CDR2 SVGEGT. The CDR3 runs to 15 residues. The V and J ends lost 3 bases and 4 bases respectively, with 15 bases between them. The CDR3 DNA reads TGTGCCAGCAGTTATACCCGCGCGGGCCTAGAGACCCAGTACTTC. The encoded protein is CASSYTRAGLETQYF.

CDR3 in amino acids: CASSLVPAARAYEQYF. The CDR3 bases are TGTGCCAGCAGCTTAGTACCTGCAGCCCGCGCCTACGAGCAGTACTTC. The chain combines TRBV7-2 with TRBJ2-7; D gene unclear. The germline gives CDR1 SGHTA, CDR2 FQGNSA. Trimming left V 1 base short and J 2 bases short, with 15 bases between. CDR3 size: 16 residues.

This clonotype was seen only a few times. This rearrangement joins TRBV12-3 or TRBV12-4 to TRBJ2-3, with TRBD1 matching 7 bases. Unmatched junction bases numbered 9, after V lost 7 bases and J lost 2 bases. This CDR3 region has 15 residues. CDR3 protein: CASIEPGQFTDTQYF. DNA for the CDR3: TGTGCCAGCATAGAACCGGGACAGTTCACAGATACGCAGTATTTT.

This clonotype was recorded a few times. The genes are TRBV7-9 and TRBJ1-5; D is undetermined. V lost 7 bases to trimming and J lost 5 bases, with 9 bases between them. The V gene's germline CDR1 is SEHNR and CDR2 FQNEAQ (reference sequence). The CDR3 extends over 12 amino acids. The CDR3 region has the DNA TGTGCCAGCAATAACGGTGATCAGCCCCAGCATTTT. This codes for CASNNGDQPQHF.

The chain couples TRBV7-9 to TRBJ2-3; the D is unclear. V was shortened by 1 base and J by 7 bases, with 6 bases between the two germline ends. The CDR3 is 12 amino acids. The germline V gene has CDR1 SEHNR and CDR2 FQNEAQ (reference sequence). CDR3 loop: CASSLETHTQYF. CDR3 in DNA: TGTGCCAGCAGCTTAGAAACTCATACGCAGTATTTT.

The rearrangement links TRBV19 to TRBJ1-5; 8 bases are shared with TRBD1. Germline V gene data show CDR1 as LNHDA and CDR2 as SQIVND (reference sequence). V lost 5 bases, J lost 3 bases, and 3 bases stayed unmatched. The CDR3 runs 14 residues. The CDR3 loop is CASSVTGDNQPQHF. CDR3 DNA: TGTGCCAGTAGTGTGACAGGGGACAATCAGCCCCAGCATTTT.

This clonotype was observed at least ten times. The rearrangement joins TRBV18 to TRBJ2-7, with a weak D call TRBD1 (5 bases). The CDR3 covers 14 residues. V dropped 3 bases and J dropped 0 bases, with 9 bases sitting between them. CDR1 and CDR2 from the germline V gene are KGHSH and LQKENI. The CDR3, as DNA: TGTGCCAGCTCACCCCGGACAAGCTCCTACGAGCAGTACTTC. It yields the protein CASSPRTSSYEQYF.

This clonotype was recorded at least ten times. The chain employs TRBV27 and TRBJ1-5; D is possibly TRBD1 (5 bases). CDR3 length equals 15 residues. Germline CDR1 is MNHEY and CDR2 is SMNVEV (reference sequence). Trimming took 5 bases from V and 4 from J, leaving 15 bases between them. CDR3 protein: CASSPVDSRNQPQHF. The CDR3 DNA sequence: TGTGCCAGCAGTCCCGTAGACAGTCGGAATCAGCCCCAGCATTTT.

In this sample, this clonotype turned up a few times. The V gene is TRBV4-3, the J gene TRBJ1-3, with D maybe TRBD1 (6 bases). Trimming took 0 bases from V and 4 from J, leaving 13 bases between them. This CDR3 region has 16 residues. Germline V gene lookup returns CDR1 LGHNA and CDR2 YSLEER. The CDR3 here is CASSQERAGTGNTIYF. The CDR3 DNA follows: TGCGCCAGCAGCCAAGAGAGGGCAGGGACAGGAAACACCATATATTTT.

This clonotype was seen a few times. The rearrangement joins TRBV12-3 or TRBV12-4 to TRBJ1-1; D uncertain. V gave up 1 base and J gave up 1 base, with 7 bases separating them. This CDR3 has 14 residues. For the CDR3, the DNA is TGTGCCAGCAGTTTAGGCCGATGGAACACTGAAGCTTTCTTT. It encodes CASSLGRWNTEAFF.

This clonotype was detected only a few times. This chain uses TRBV7-3 with TRBJ2-7; D not certain. Germline V gene lookup returns CDR1 SGHTA and CDR2 FQGTGA. V was shortened by 5 bases and J by 4 bases, with 15 bases between the two germline ends. This CDR3 is built from 14 residues. The CDR3 spells CASSPASTHYEQYF. In DNA form, the CDR3 reads TGTGCCAGCAGCCCCGCGTCCACCCATTACGAGCAGTACTTC.

This clonotype was recorded a few times. DNA for the CDR3: TGTGCCAGCAGCTTACTACTGGGTAACAATGAGCAGTTCTTC. Its protein is CASSLLLGNNEQFF. This sequence joins TRBV7-2 and TRBJ2-1; D ambiguous. The CDR3 is made up of 14 amino acids. CDR1 SGHTA and CDR2 FQGNSA come from the germline V gene. Trimming stripped 2 bases from V and 5 bases from J, with 10 bases between.

This clonotype appeared a single time. The chain employs TRBV20-1 and TRBJ2-2; D is perhaps TRBD1 (5 bases). Germline V gene data show CDR1 as DFQATT and CDR2 as SNEGSKA (reference sequence). The CDR3 runs to 14 residues. Trimming took off 1 base at V and 5 bases at J, with 11 bases between the two ends. The CDR3, as DNA: TGCAGTGCTAGAGTAGGAAAGGGGACCGGGGAGCTGTTTTTT. The encoded protein is CSARVGKGTGELFF.